Reported below is one TCR beta chain. The antigen it recognizes is unknown. Base qualities are not at hand, and no much larger clone is one base apart. These data belong to a study of T cell changes during pregnancy in multiple sclerosis (dated by TCRdb to about 2019). In the study overall: The study examined how the T cell repertoire changed over the course of pregnancy in women with multiple sclerosis.

The library was produced with the immunoSEQ multiplex PCR assay. The table was pulled from immuneACCESS by TCRdb, which kept in-frame rearrangements only. Such tables lose some clones; where checked, under half of the loss comes from unresolved V genes, and the rest has no known cause. The sample table lists about 64,000 clones, roughly 91% of them with a count of one. The top ten clonotypes cover 1% to 1.5% of the sample. The CDR3 starts with the cysteine, ends with the phenylalanine, and has 13 residues. The DNA shown is the 39-base CDR3, in frame from base 1. The germline V gene provides CDR1 LGHNA and CDR2 YSLEER. V was cut back by 0 bases and J by 5 bases, leaving a gap of 6 bases between them.

The sample consisted of peripheral blood, taken in the second trimester of pregnancy. The TCR sequence derives from a female donor with multiple sclerosis, enrolled in a pregnancy study. In this chain, TRBV4-3 is recombined with TRBJ2-3; a tentative D match to TRBD2 spans 5 bases. The nucleotides are TGCGCCAGCAGCCAAGATGGAGGAGATACGCAGTATTTT. Protein translation: CASSQDGGDTQYF.